Listed here are 22 T cell receptor beta chains from one sample, sequenced in a study of graft-versus-host responses after intestinal transplantation. No antigen has been identified for these receptors. The data were produced by immunoSEQ multiplex PCR, yet TCRdb's version contains in-frame clones alone and is incomplete. The sample includes some 150,000 clones, roughly 91% of them seen just once. Sample: unstimulated CD4+ T cells sorted from spleen or lymph node cells, taken before intestinal transplant. Receptor source: a human donor who received an intestinal transplant.

This clone has only one observation. This sequence joins TRBV6-5 and TRBJ1-6, with unresolved D. The length of the CDR3 is 15 residues. CDR1 and CDR2 (germline): MNHEY, SVGAGI. The ends were cut back, 6 bases at V and 5 bases at J, with 14 bases in the middle. The CDR3 reads CASRAPGRNNSPLHF. In nucleotides, the CDR3 is TGTGCCAGCAGGGCCCCGGGCCGCAATAATTCACCCCTCCACTTT.

The V call is TRBV18, the J call TRBJ2-4, with D tentatively TRBD1 (5 bases). The CDR3 is made up of 15 amino acids. Germline V gives CDR1 KGHSH, CDR2 LQKENI. The V and J ends lost 0 bases and 4 bases respectively, with 10 bases between them. In nucleotides, the CDR3 is TGTGCCAGCTCACCACCAATTAGACAGAAAAACATTCAGTACTTC. Encoded protein: CASSPPIRQKNIQYF.

The V call is TRBV7-3, the J call TRBJ2-1; D uncertain. CDR1 is SGHTA, CDR2 FQGTGA, per germline. With 4 bases removed from V and 0 bases from J, the gap between germline ends came to 7 bases. This CDR3 is 14 amino acids long. CDR3: CASSYSSSYNEQFF. The CDR3 DNA follows: TGTGCCAGCAGCTACAGCAGCTCCTACAATGAGCAGTTCTTC.

Turning to this clone: The same CDR3 also results from other DNA sequences found in this sample. V and J are TRBV19 and TRBJ2-2; no reliable D call. The CDR3 sequence is 13 residues long. The ends were cut back, 5 bases at V and 2 bases at J, with 6 bases in the middle. CDR1 LNHDA and CDR2 SQIVND come from the germline V gene (reference sequence). CDR3 DNA: TGTGCCAGTAGTGGAGCCAACACCGGGGAGCTGTTTTTT. This gives the protein CASSGANTGELFF.

The count of this clone is one. The chain recombines TRBV14 with TRBJ2-1, with 10 bases matching TRBD2. Germline CDR1 reads SGHDN; CDR2 reads FVKESK. J gave up 8 bases and V 3 bases, and 10 bases lay outside the gene matches. The CDR3 runs 16 residues. Written as DNA, the CDR3 is TGTGCCAGCAGCCAGCGTCTAGCGGGAGTTGCCTATGAGCAGTTCTTC. It translates to CASSQRLAGVAYEQFF. The entire variable domain, with the rest obtained from reference TRBV14 and TRBJ2-1, is as follows: EAGVTQFPSHSVIEKGQTVTLRCDPISGHDNLYWYRRVMGKEIKFLLHFVKESKQDESGMPNNRFLAERTGGTYSTLKVQPAELEDSGVYFCASSQRLAGVAYEQFFGPGTRLTVL.

This clone was detected once. The chain joins TRBV7-2 to TRBJ2-7; D might be TRBD1 (6 bases). This CDR3 region has 15 residues. Germline V lookup: CDR1 SGHTA, CDR2 FQGNSA. V lost 2 bases and J lost 2, with 13 bases in between. The CDR3 coding sequence is TGTGCCAGCAGCTTAAACGCCAGGGGCACCTACGAGCAGTACTTC. Translation gives CASSLNARGTYEQYF.

The chain combines TRBV4-2 with TRBJ2-7; D is unresolved. Looked up from germline, CDR1 is LGHNA and CDR2 is YNFKEQ. This CDR3 comprises 13 residues. The germline V and J ends were trimmed by 0 bases and 0 bases, with 3 bases remaining between them. The CDR3 region is CASSQEGSYEQYF. As DNA, the CDR3 is TGTGCCAGCAGCCAAGAGGGCTCCTACGAGCAGTACTTC.

This clone was observed once. The J gene is TRBJ2-7, the V gene TRBV5-5, with 8 bases matching TRBD2. The CDR3 spans 14 residues. With 4 bases clipped from V and 6 bases from J, the junction kept 9 bases outside the gene matches. Germline V gives CDR1 SGHKS, CDR2 YYEKEE (reference sequence). CDR3 nucleotides: TGTGCCAGCAGCGTCTTAGCGGGACCCTCCGAGCAGTACTTC. This encodes CASSVLAGPSEQYF.

V and J are TRBV4-2 and TRBJ2-2; 9 bases agree with TRBD2. This CDR3 is built from 16 residues. Trimming at V came to 2 bases and at J to 2 bases, leaving 3 bases not matched to a gene. Germline CDR1 LGHNA, CDR2 YNFKEQ. The CDR3 bases are TGTGCCAGCAGCCAACTAGCGGGATCAAACACCGGGGAGCTGTTTTTT. It translates to CASSQLAGSNTGELFF.

The genes are TRBV7-2 and TRBJ2-7; 11 bases match TRBD2. The CDR3 totals 15 residues. Germline loops: CDR1 SGHTA, CDR2 FQGNSA. Trimming removed 6 bases from V and 2 bases from J; junction bases left unmatched: 6. DNA for the CDR3: TGTGCCAGCAGGATAGCGGGAGGGGAGCCCTACGAGCAGTACTTC. Protein product: CASRIAGGEPYEQYF.

V gene TRBV19 combines with J gene TRBJ2-7; 10 nucleotides match TRBD2. Per the germline V gene, CDR1 is LNHDA and CDR2 is SQIVND (reference sequence). Trimming took 3 bases from V and 4 from J; bases not matched to a gene: 9. This CDR3 spans 16 amino acids. As DNA, the CDR3 is TGTGCCAGTAGTATTTATGCTAGCGGGAGTAGGTACGAGCAGTACTTC. This translates into CASSIYASGSRYEQYF.

The J gene is TRBJ2-3, the V gene TRBV2, with 8 bases lining up with TRBD2. Trimming took 6 bases from V and 1 from J; bases not matched to a gene: 9. Germline V CDR1 and CDR2: SNHLY, FYNNEI. This CDR3 is 16 amino acids long. The CDR3 DNA sequence: TGTGCCAGCAGCCAAAACCCGGGACTAGGCACAGATACGCAGTATTTT. Translation gives CASSQNPGLGTDTQYF.

The genes are TRBV2 and TRBJ1-2; 9 bases align to TRBD1. The CDR3 has 14 residues. V shed 6 bases, J shed 4 bases, and the junction held 6 bases outside the gene matches. Germline V lookup: CDR1 SNHLY, CDR2 FYNNEI. CDR3 sequence (DNA): TGTGCCAGCAGACCGGGACAGGGTGGCTATGGCTACACCTTC. It translates to CASRPGQGGYGYTF.

This clone was counted once. V usage is TRBV7-2 and J usage is TRBJ2-5, with TRBD1 as a possible D gene (6 bases). Germline assignment: CDR1 SGHTA and CDR2 FQGNSA. V shed 2 bases and J shed 2 bases, with 9 bases lying between them. CDR3 size: 14 residues. This CDR3 reads CASSLNRAQETQYF. The CDR3 bases are TGTGCCAGCAGCTTAAACAGGGCACAAGAGACCCAGTACTTC.

The V call is TRBV7-2, the J call TRBJ1-2, with 7 bases that match TRBD1. With V trimmed by 5 bases and J by 10 bases, 19 bases remained unmatched. Germline V gene lookup returns CDR1 SGHTA and CDR2 FQGNSA. The CDR3 covers 16 residues. The CDR3 bases are TGTGCCAGCAGCCCCGGGCCCGGACAGGCGGCGCAACTCTACACCTTC. Amino acid sequence: CASSPGPGQAAQLYTF.

The genes are TRBV9 and TRBJ2-5; 9 nucleotides line up with TRBD2. This CDR3 has 17 amino acids. Germline CDR1 reads SGDLS; CDR2 reads YYNGEE. The V gene end was trimmed by 3 bases and the J gene end by 2 bases; junction bases not matched to a gene: 11. The CDR3 spells CASSGPWASGDQETQYF. DNA for the CDR3: TGTGCCAGCAGCGGACCGTGGGCTAGCGGGGATCAAGAGACCCAGTACTTC.

The chain is built from TRBV30 and TRBJ1-2; 7 nucleotides match TRBD1. V trimming: 2 bases; J trimming: 4 bases; junction bases outside the gene matches: 10. Germline CDR1 reads GTSNPN; CDR2 reads SVGIG (reference sequence). The CDR3 loop spans 15 amino acids. In nucleotides, the CDR3 is TGTGCCTGGAGTATACTCGGGACAGCCCGCTATGGCTACACCTTC. It specifies CAWSILGTARYGYTF. Variable domain in full (rest from reference TRBV30 and TRBJ1-2): SQTIHQWPATLVQPVGSPLSLECTVEGTSNPNLYWYRQAAGRGLQLLFYSVGIGQISSEVPQNLSASRPQDRQFILSSKKLLLSDSGFYLCAWSILGTARYGYTFGSGTRLTVV.

The chain recombines TRBV2 with TRBJ1-5; TRBD1 is a possible D gene (5 bases). With 4 bases removed from V and 4 bases from J, the gap between germline ends came to 8 bases. CDR3 length equals 13 residues. CDR1 and CDR2 from the germline V gene are SNHLY and FYNNEI. The CDR3 protein is CASSVRENQPQHF. In DNA form, the CDR3 reads TGTGCCAGCAGTGTCAGGGAGAATCAGCCCCAGCATTTT.

The rearrangement uses TRBV27 and TRBJ2-1, with TRBD2 matching over 8 bases. The germline V gene encodes CDR1 MNHEY and CDR2 SMNVEV (reference sequence). V lost 1 base to trimming and J lost 2 bases; unmatched junction nucleotides: 7. The CDR3 extends over 17 amino acids. The CDR3 spells CASSLFSGEITYNEQFF. Here the CDR3 DNA reads TGTGCCAGCAGTTTATTTAGCGGGGAAATAACCTACAATGAGCAGTTCTTC.

The chain uses TRBV7-3 and TRBJ2-1; weak D call: TRBD2 (6 bases). CDR3 length: 14 residues. Trimming took 2 bases from V and 7 from J, leaving 12 bases between them. Per the germline V gene, CDR1 is SGHTA and CDR2 is FQGTGA. The DNA of the CDR3 is TGTGCCAGCAGCTTACTAGCGTTGGGTAATGAGCAGTTCTTC. This encodes CASSLLALGNEQFF.

This rearrangement joins TRBV7-3 to TRBJ2-1; TRBD2 matches 10 bases. The germline CDR1 and CDR2 sequences are SGHTA and FQGTGA. V dropped 6 bases and J dropped 10; count of bases not matched to a gene: 18. The length of the CDR3 is 17 residues. CDR3 in amino acids: CASSLLGGASGRLEQFF. The CDR3 coding sequence is TGTGCCAGCAGTTTATTGGGGGGCGCTAGCGGGAGATTGGAGCAGTTCTTC.

In nucleotides, the CDR3 is TGTGCCAGCAGGCGGGGGCAAGAGACCCAGTACTTC. Translating it yields CASRRGQETQYF. V usage is TRBV6-5 and J usage is TRBJ2-5; 7 nucleotides agree with TRBD2. The CDR3 contains 12 residues. Germline V gives CDR1 MNHEY, CDR2 SVGAGI. J gave up 2 bases and V 6 bases, and 0 bases lay outside the gene matches.